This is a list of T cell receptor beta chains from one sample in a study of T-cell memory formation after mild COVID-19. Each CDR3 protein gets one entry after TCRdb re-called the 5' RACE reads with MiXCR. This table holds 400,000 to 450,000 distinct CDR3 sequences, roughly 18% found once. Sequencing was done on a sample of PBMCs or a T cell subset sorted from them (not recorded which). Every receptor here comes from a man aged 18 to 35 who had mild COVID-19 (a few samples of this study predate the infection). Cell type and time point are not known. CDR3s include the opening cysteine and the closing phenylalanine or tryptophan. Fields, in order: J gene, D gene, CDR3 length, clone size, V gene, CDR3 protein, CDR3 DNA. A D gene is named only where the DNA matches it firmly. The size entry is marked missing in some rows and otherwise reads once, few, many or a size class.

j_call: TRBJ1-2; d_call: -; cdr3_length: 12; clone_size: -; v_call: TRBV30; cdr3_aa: CAWTYMGQGYTF; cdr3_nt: TGTGCCTGGACCTACATGGGGCAAGGCTACACCTTC
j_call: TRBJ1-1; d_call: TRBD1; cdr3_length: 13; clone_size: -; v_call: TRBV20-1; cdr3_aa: CSAPPRQGSEAFF; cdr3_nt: TGCAGTGCCCCTCCTAGACAGGGCTCTGAAGCTTTCTTT
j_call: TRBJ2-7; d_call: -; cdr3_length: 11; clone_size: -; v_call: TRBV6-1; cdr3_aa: CASTTPYEQYF; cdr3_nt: TGTGCCAGCACTACCCCATACGAGCAGTACTTC
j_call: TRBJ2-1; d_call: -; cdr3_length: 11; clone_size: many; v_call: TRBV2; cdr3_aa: CASSEYNEQFF; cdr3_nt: TGTGCCAGCAGTGAATACAATGAGCAGTTCTTC
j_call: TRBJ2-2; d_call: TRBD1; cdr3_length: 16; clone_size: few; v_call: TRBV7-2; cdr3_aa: CASSFTGVRNTGELFF; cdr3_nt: TGTGCCAGCAGCTTTACAGGGGTACGGAACACCGGGGAGCTGTTTTTT
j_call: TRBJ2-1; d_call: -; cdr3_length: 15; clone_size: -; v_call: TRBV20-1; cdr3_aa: CSARSPGRSYNEQFF; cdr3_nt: TGCAGTGCTAGATCACCTGGAAGGTCCTACAATGAGCAGTTCTTC
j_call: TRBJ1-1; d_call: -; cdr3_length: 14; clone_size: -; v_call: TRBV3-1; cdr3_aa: CASRPRERNTEAFF; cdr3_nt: TGTGCCAGCAGGCCCAGGGAGAGGAACACTGAAGCTTTCTTT
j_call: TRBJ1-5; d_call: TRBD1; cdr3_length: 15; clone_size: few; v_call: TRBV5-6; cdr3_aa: CASSATRQGGQPQHF; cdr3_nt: TGTGCCAGCAGCGCGACAAGACAGGGAGGACAGCCCCAGCATTTT
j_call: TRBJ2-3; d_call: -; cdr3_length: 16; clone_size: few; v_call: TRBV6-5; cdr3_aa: CASSYRQGASTDTQYF; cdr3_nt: TGTGCCAGCAGTTACAGGCAGGGAGCTAGCACAGATACGCAGTATTTT
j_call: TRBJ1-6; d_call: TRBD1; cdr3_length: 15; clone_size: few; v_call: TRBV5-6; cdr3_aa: CASSPAGGYNSPLHF; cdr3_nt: TGTGCCAGCAGCCCCGCAGGGGGATATAATTCACCCCTCCACTTT
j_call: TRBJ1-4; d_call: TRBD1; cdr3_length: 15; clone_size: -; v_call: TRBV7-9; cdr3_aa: CASSLVGQYAEKLFF; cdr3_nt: TGTGCCAGCAGCTTAGTGGGACAGTACGCCGAAAAACTGTTTTTT
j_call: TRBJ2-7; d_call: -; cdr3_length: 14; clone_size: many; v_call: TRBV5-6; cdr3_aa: CASSLGAGSYEQYF; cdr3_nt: TGTGCCAGCAGCTTGGGGGCAGGCTCCTACGAGCAGTACTTC
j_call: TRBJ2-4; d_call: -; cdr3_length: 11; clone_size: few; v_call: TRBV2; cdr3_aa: CASGQRNIQYF; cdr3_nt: TGTGCCAGCGGGCAGAGAAACATTCAGTACTTC
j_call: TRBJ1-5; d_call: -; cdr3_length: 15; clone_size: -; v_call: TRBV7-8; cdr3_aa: CASSGQRQRNQPQHF; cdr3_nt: TGTGCCAGCAGCGGGCAGCGACAGCGCAATCAGCCCCAGCATTTT
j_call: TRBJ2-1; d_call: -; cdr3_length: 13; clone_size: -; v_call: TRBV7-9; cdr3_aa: CASSLVEFHEQFF; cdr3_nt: TGTGCCAGCAGTCTAGTCGAGTTCCATGAGCAGTTCTTC
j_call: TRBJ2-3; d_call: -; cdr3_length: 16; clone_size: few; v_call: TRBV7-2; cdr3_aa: CASSGNRGASTDTQYF; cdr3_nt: TGTGCCAGCAGCGGCAACCGGGGAGCTAGCACAGATACGCAGTATTTT
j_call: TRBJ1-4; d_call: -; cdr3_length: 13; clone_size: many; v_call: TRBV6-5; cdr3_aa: CASSYAGKEKLFF; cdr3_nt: TGTGCCAGCAGTTACGCGGGGAAGGAAAAACTGTTTTTT
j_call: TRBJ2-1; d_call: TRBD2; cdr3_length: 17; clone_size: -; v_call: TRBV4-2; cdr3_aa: CASSPLIFAGGGNEQFF; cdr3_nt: TGTGCCAGCAGCCCTTTGATCTTTGCGGGGGGTGGCAATGAGCAGTTCTTC
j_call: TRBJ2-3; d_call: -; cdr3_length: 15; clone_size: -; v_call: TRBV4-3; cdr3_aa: CASSFGPSWTDTQYF; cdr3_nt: TGCGCCAGCTCATTTGGACCCTCATGGACAGATACGCAGTATTTT
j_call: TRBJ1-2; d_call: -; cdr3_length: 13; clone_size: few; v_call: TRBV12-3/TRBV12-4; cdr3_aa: CASSFSVDYGYTF; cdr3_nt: TGTGCCAGCAGTTTTAGTGTGGACTATGGCTACACCTTC
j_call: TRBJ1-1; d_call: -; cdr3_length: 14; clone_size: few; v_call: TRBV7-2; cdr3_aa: CASTLSGVSTEAFF; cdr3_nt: TGTGCCAGCACCCTTTCGGGGGTTAGCACTGAAGCTTTCTTT
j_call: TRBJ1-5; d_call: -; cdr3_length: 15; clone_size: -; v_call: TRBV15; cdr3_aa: CATSRGRVSNQPQHF; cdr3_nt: TGTGCCACCAGCCGGGGGCGCGTGAGCAATCAGCCCCAGCATTTT